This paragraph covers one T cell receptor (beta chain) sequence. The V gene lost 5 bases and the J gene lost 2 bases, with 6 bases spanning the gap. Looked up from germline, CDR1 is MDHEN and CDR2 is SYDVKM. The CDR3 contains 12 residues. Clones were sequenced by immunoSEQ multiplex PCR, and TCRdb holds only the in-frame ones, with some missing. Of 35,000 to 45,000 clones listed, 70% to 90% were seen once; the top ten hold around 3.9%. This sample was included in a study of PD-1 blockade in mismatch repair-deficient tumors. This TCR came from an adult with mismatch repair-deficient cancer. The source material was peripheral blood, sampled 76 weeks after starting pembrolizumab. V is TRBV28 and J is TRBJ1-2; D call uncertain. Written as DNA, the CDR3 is TGTGCCAGCAGTCGACAAAACTATGGCTACACCTTC. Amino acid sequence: CASSRQNYGYTF.